The clone carrying this TCR beta chain showed up just a few times. Its antigen remains unidentified. These data belong to a study of cytotoxic CD8 clonotypes in ibrutinib-treated CLL. Here immunoSEQ multiplex PCR was the method, and the copy in TCRdb shows in-frame clones only, minus some. This table has around 250,000 clones, around three quarters appearing once. V lost 0 bases to trimming and J lost 4 bases, with 1 base between them. The germline gives CDR1 SGDLS, CDR2 YYNGEE. The CDR3 loop spans 12 amino acids. Findings and limits, study-wide: At the start, clonality exceeded age-matched healthy donors and followed circulating CD8+ T-cell counts.

The sample here was PBMCs, taken after 24 months of ibrutinib treatment. The chain carries TRBV9 and TRBJ2-2, with D hard to call. The receptor's source is a human donor with chronic lymphocytic leukemia. CDR3 coding DNA: TGTGCCAGCAGCGTAGCCACCGGGGAGCTGTTTTTT. Translation: CASSVATGELFF.